The 16 T cell receptor beta chains presented below share a single source sample, sequenced in a study of shared clonotypes between healthy human individuals (dated by TCRdb to the early 2020s). Preparation of the library involved the immunoSEQ multiplex PCR assay. TCRdb provides this immuneACCESS table in a form limited to in-frame rearrangements. Some clones are lacking; in checked studies, under half of them reflect an unresolved V gene, and why the rest are absent is not known. The sample data list about 580,000 clones, and 95% to 98% of these were observed just once. Jointly, the top ten make up 0.3% of the sample. CD8 naive samples were CD45RO-negative cells positively selected for CCR7, giving a CD45RA+CCR7+ population that excluded TemRA cells. Sequenced material: naive CD8+ T cells sorted from blood. This specimen's cell subset or site label, interpreted: CD45RA+CCR7+. The receptors stem from a man in his thirties or forties in good health.

V and J are TRBV5-6 and TRBJ2-6, with 7 positions matching TRBD1. J lost 0 bases, V lost 0 bases, and 6 bases had no gene match. CDR3 length: 18 amino acids. Looked up from germline, CDR1 is SGHDT and CDR2 is YYEEEE. In DNA, the CDR3 is TGTGCCAGCAGCTTGGCTGGGACAGTGGCCTCTGGGGCCAACGTCCTGACTTTC. It translates to CASSLAGTVASGANVLTF.

This clone came up a few times. The chain joins TRBV5-6 to TRBJ1-2; D gene unclear. Germline V gene data show CDR1 as SGHDT and CDR2 as YYEEEE. V lost 3 bases and J lost 3, with 15 bases in between. The CDR3 length is 15 residues. The CDR3 nucleotides read TGTGCCAGCAGCTCCTCCGGGCCCCGAGACTATGGCTACACCTTC. This gives the protein CASSSSGPRDYGYTF.

The rearrangement links TRBV6-1 to TRBJ2-1, with D perhaps TRBD1 (7 bases). Germline CDR1 MNHNS, CDR2 SASEGT. The length of the CDR3 is 13 residues. V lost 6 bases to trimming and J lost 6 bases, with 12 bases between them. The CDR3 sequence is CASRSGGRNEQFF. CDR3 DNA: TGTGCCAGCAGGTCAGGGGGGCGCAATGAGCAGTTCTTC.

The chain recombines TRBV28 with TRBJ2-7; 7 bases agree with TRBD2. CDR3 length: 15 residues. The junction had 15 bases not matched to a gene; V was cut back by 9 bases and J by 4 bases. The germline V gene encodes CDR1 MDHEN and CDR2 SYDVKM. CDR3 region: CASNRGSGEIYEQYF. The CDR3 bases are TGTGCCAGTAACCGAGGGAGCGGGGAAATTTACGAGCAGTACTTC. The whole variable domain, remainder taken from reference TRBV28 and TRBJ2-7, is DVKVTQSSRYLVKRTGEKVFLECVQDMDHENMFWYRQDPGLGLRLIYFSYDVKMKEKGDIPEGYSVSREKKERFSLILESASTNQTSMYLCASNRGSGEIYEQYFGPGTRLTVT.

The chain recombines TRBV10-1 with TRBJ2-3; D is perhaps TRBD1 (5 bases). Germline V gives CDR1 WNHNN, CDR2 SYGVQD (reference sequence). The CDR3 covers 15 residues. Trimming took 3 bases from V and 1 from J, leaving 11 bases between them. This chain's CDR3 is CASSEGVGGTDTQYF. CDR3 nucleotide sequence: TGCGCCAGCAGTGAAGGGGTAGGGGGCACAGATACGCAGTATTTT.

This rearrangement joins TRBV6-5 to TRBJ2-1; 8 positions match TRBD2. CDR3 length: 15 residues. V trimming: 2 bases; J trimming: 7 bases; junction bases outside the gene matches: 7. Germline V gives CDR1 MNHEY, CDR2 SVGAGI. Here the CDR3 DNA reads TGTGCCAGCAGTTACACCAGCGGGAGAGGTAATGAGCAGTTCTTC. Amino acids: CASSYTSGRGNEQFF.

The rearrangement uses TRBV7-6 and TRBJ2-3; no reliable D call. In germline, CDR1 is SGHVS, CDR2 FNYEAQ. Deletions cut 7 bases from V and 4 bases from J, with 9 bases between. There are 12 residues in the CDR3. This CDR3 is CASTTSPDTQYF. The DNA of the CDR3 is TGTGCCAGCACCACCAGTCCAGATACGCAGTATTTT. The complete variable domain, with remaining parts taken from reference TRBV7-6 and TRBJ2-3, reads GAGVSQSPRYKVTKRGQDVALRCDPISGHVSLYWYRQALGQGPEFLTYFNYEAQQDKSGLPNDRFSAERPEGSISTLTIQRTEQRDSAMYRCASTTSPDTQYFGPGTRLTVL.

The J gene is TRBJ1-1, the V gene TRBV29-1; D not certain. The germline V gene encodes CDR1 SQVTM and CDR2 ANQGSEA. The germline V and J ends were trimmed by 4 bases and 2 bases, with 5 bases remaining between them. There are 11 residues in the CDR3. The CDR3: CSVVHNTEAFF. CDR3 in DNA: TGCAGCGTTGTACATAACACTGAAGCTTTCTTT.

V usage is TRBV27 and J usage is TRBJ2-7; 7 bases fit TRBD2. Trimming removed 11 bases from V and 0 bases from J; junction bases left unmatched: 7. CDR3 size: 13 residues. From germline, CDR1 is MNHEY and CDR2 SMNVEV (reference sequence). The chain's CDR3 is CAAGGLNSYEQYF. In DNA, the CDR3 is TGTGCCGCCGGGGGGTTAAACTCCTACGAGCAGTACTTC.

This chain connects TRBV28 to TRBJ2-7, with 7 bases lining up with TRBD2. The V gene's germline CDR1 is MDHEN and CDR2 SYDVKM. This CDR3 is 16 amino acids long. After removal of 5 bases from V and 3 bases from J, the junction contained 13 bases not matched to a gene. In nucleotides, the CDR3 is TGTGCCAGCAGTCCCTGGACTAGTGGGTACTACTACGAGCAGTACTTC. This codes for CASSPWTSGYYYEQYF.

This clone appeared once. The chain links TRBV19 to TRBJ1-5; possible D gene TRBD1, 5 bases. Between the trimmed V and J ends, which lost 5 bases and 5 bases, there was a span of 10 bases. Germline V CDR1 and CDR2: LNHDA, SQIVND (reference sequence). The CDR3 has 13 amino acids. Written as DNA, the CDR3 is TGTGCCAGTAGTCGGCAGGGCGATCAGCCCCAGCATTTT. Translating it yields CASSRQGDQPQHF.

This sequence joins TRBV30 and TRBJ1-5; D remains unclear. Germline V gene sequence: CDR1 GTSNPN, CDR2 SVGIG (reference sequence). This CDR3 has 17 amino acids. V gave up 2 bases and J gave up 0 bases, with 17 bases separating them. The chain's CDR3 is CAWSPTPRTDSNQPQHF. CDR3 in DNA: TGTGCCTGGAGTCCCACCCCTCGGACGGATAGCAATCAGCCCCAGCATTTT.

The chain links TRBV25-1 to TRBJ2-5, with D perhaps TRBD2 (5 bases). The length of the CDR3 is 11 residues. CDR1 and CDR2 (germline): MGHDK, SYGVNS. The germline V and J ends were trimmed by 1 base and 13 bases, with 10 bases remaining between them. The CDR3 reads CASSEFGEGYF. The CDR3 DNA sequence: TGTGCCAGCAGTGAATTTGGTGAGGGGTACTTC.

This chain connects TRBV7-9 to TRBJ2-1, with D possibly being TRBD2 (5 bases). Trimming took off 3 bases at V and 8 bases at J, with 11 bases between the two ends. Germline V gives CDR1 SEHNR, CDR2 FQNEAQ (reference sequence). This CDR3 region has 13 residues. CDR3 sequence: CASSFSSSDEQFF. CDR3 coding DNA: TGTGCCAGCAGCTTTTCTAGCAGTGATGAGCAGTTCTTC.

This chain uses TRBV4-1 with TRBJ2-1, with TRBD2 identical over 10 bases. V was pared by 5 bases and J by 3 bases, with 16 bases of the junction left unmatched. CDR1 is MGHRA and CDR2 is YSYEKL in the germline V gene. The CDR3 loop spans 19 amino acids. The CDR3 protein is CASSLGQNLAGVDYNEQFF. CDR3 bases: TGCGCCAGCAGCTTGGGACAGAACCTAGCGGGAGTGGACTACAATGAGCAGTTCTTC.

The CDR3 reads CASSFRRESTLDTQYF. The CDR3 DNA is TGCGCCAGCAGCTTTAGGAGGGAGAGCACCTTAGATACGCAGTATTTT. The chain recombines TRBV5-1 with TRBJ2-3; D might be TRBD2 (6 bases). The CDR3 is 16 residues long. V dropped 2 bases and J dropped 5 bases, with 18 bases sitting between them. The germline V gene encodes CDR1 SGHRS and CDR2 YFSETQ.